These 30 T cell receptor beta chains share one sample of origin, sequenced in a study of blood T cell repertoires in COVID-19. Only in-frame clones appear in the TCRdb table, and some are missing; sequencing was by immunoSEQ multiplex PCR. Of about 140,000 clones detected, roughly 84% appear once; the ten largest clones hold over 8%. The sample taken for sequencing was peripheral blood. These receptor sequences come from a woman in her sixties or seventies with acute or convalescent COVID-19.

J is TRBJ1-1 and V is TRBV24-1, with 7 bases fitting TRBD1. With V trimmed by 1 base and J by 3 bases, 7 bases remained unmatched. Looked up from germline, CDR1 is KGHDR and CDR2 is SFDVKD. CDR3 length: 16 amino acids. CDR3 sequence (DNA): TGTGCCACCAGTGATTTTGAGCCCACAGGGGACACTGAAGCTTTCTTT. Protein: CATSDFEPTGDTEAFF.

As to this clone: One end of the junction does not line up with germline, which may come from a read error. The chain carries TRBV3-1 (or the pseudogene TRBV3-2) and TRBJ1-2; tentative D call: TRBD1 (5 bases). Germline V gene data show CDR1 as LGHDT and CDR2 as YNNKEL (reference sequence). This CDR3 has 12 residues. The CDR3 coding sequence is TGTGCCAGCAGCCTAACCCCTAAAGACAGAAACTTC. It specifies CASSLTPKDRNF.

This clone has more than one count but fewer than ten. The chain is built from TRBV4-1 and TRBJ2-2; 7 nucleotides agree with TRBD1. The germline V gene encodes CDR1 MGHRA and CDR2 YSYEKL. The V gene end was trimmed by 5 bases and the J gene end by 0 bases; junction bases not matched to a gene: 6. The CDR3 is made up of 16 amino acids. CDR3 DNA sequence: TGCGCCAGCAGCGATAGACAGGGACCGAACACCGGGGAGCTGTTTTTT. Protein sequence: CASSDRQGPNTGELFF.

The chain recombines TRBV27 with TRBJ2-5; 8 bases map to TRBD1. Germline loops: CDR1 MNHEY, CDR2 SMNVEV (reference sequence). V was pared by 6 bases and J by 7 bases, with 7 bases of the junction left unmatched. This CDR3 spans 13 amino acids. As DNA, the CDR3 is TGTGCCAGCAGCCTCGGACAGGGAGGGACCCAGTACTTC. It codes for CASSLGQGGTQYF.

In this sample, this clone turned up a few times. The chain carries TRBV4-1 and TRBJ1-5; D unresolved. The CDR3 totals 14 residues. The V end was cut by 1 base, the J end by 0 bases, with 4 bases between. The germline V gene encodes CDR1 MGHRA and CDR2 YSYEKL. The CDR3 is CASSQAYSNQPQHF. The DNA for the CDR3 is TGCGCCAGCAGCCAAGCGTATAGCAATCAGCCCCAGCATTTT.

The CDR3 bases are TGTGCCAGCAGCCAGGTGCGGGGTTTTGTGACCCAGTACTTC. Protein: CASSQVRGFVTQYF. The chain couples TRBV14 to TRBJ2-5; D perhaps matches TRBD2 (6 bases). The CDR3 runs to 14 residues. Trimming removed 3 bases from V and 7 bases from J, with 15 bases in between. Germline lookup yields CDR1 SGHDN and CDR2 FVKESK.

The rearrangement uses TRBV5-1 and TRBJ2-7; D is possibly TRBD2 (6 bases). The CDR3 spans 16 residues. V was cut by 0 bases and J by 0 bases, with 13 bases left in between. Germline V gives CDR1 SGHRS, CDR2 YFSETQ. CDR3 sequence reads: CASSLVPGTDSYEQYF. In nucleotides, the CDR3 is TGCGCCAGCAGCTTGGTACCGGGGACTGACTCCTACGAGCAGTACTTC.

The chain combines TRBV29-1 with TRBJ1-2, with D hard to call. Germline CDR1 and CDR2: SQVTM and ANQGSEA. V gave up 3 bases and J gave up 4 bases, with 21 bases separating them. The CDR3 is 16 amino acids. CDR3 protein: CSVEKRLPPFRYGYTF. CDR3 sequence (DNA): TGCAGCGTTGAGAAGCGGTTACCCCCGTTCCGCTATGGCTACACCTTC. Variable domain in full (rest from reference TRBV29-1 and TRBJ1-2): SAVISQKPSRDICQRGTSLTIQCQVDSQVTMMFWYRQQPGQSLTLIATANQGSEATYESGFVIDKFPISRPNLTFSTLTVSNMSPEDSSIYLCSVEKRLPPFRYGYTFGSGTRLTVV.

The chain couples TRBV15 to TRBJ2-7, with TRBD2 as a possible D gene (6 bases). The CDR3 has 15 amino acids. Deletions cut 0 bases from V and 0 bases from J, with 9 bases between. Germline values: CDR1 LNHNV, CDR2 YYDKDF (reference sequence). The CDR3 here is CATSRDRGSSYEQYF. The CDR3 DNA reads TGTGCCACCAGCAGAGACCGGGGGAGCTCCTACGAGCAGTACTTC.

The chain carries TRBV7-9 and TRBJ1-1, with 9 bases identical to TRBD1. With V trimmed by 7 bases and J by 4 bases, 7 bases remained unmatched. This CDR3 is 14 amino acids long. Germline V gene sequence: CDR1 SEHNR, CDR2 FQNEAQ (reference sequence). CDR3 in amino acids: CASIPDRGATEAFF. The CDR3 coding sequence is TGTGCCAGCATCCCAGACAGGGGGGCCACTGAAGCTTTCTTT.

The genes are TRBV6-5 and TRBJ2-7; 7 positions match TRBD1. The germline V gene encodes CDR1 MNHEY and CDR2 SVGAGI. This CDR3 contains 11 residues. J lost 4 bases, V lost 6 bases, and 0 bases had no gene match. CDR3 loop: CASRTGYEQYF. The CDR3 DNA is TGTGCCAGCAGGACAGGGTACGAGCAGTACTTC.

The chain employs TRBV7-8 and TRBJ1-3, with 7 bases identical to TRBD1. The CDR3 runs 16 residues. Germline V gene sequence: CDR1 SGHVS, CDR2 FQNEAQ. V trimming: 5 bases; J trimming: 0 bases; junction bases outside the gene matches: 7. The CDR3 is CASSTGQIPSGNTIYF. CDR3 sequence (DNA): TGTGCCAGCAGCACGGGACAGATCCCCTCTGGAAACACCATATATTTT.

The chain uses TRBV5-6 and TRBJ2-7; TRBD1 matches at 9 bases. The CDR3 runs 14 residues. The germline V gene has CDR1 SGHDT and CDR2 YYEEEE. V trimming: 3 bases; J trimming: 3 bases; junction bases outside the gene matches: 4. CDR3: CASSWGQGDYEQYF. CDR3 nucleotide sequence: TGTGCCAGCAGCTGGGGACAGGGAGACTACGAGCAGTACTTC.

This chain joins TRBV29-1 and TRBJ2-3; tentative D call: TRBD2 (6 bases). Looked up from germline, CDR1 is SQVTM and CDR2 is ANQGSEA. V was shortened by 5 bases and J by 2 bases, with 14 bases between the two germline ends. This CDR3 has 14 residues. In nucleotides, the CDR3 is TGCAGCGTTCTCCGGGACTTCAACACAGATACGCAGTATTTT. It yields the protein CSVLRDFNTDTQYF.

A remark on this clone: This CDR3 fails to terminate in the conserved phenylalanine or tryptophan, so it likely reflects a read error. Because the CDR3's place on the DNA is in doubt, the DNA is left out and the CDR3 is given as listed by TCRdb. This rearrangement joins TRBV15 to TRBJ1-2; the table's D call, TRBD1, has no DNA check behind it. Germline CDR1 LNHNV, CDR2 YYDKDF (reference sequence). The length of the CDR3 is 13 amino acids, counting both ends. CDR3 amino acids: CATSRGRGGSPHV.

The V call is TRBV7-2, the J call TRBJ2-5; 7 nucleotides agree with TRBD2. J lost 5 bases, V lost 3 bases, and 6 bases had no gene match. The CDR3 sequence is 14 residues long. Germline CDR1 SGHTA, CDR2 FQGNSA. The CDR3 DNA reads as TGTGCCAGCAGCTTCGGGGGGTCCCGCGAGACCCAGTACTTC. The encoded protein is CASSFGGSRETQYF. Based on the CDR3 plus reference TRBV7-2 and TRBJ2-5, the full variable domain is GAGVSQSPSNKVTEKGKDVELRCDPISGHTALYWYRQSLGQGLEFLIYFQGNSAPDKSGLPSDRFSAERTGGSVSTLTIQRTQQEDSAVYLCASSFGGSRETQYFGPGTRLLVL.

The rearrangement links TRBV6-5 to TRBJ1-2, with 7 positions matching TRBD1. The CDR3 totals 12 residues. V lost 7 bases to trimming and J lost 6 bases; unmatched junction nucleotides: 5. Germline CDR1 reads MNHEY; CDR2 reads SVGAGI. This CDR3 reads CASTGTEDGYTF. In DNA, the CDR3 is TGTGCCAGCACCGGGACAGAGGATGGCTACACCTTC.

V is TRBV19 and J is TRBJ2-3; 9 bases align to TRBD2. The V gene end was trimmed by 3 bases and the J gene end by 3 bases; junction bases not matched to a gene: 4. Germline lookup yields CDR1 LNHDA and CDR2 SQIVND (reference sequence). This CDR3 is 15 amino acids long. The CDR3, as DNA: TGTGCCAGTAGTATCCTAGCGGGGTGGACAGATACGCAGTATTTT. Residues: CASSILAGWTDTQYF.

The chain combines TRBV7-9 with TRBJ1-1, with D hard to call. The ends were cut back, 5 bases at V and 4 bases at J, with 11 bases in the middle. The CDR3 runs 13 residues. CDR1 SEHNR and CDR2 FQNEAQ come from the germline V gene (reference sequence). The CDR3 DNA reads TGTGCCAGCAGCCGGGATGCCTTCACTGAAGCTTTCTTT. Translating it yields CASSRDAFTEAFF.

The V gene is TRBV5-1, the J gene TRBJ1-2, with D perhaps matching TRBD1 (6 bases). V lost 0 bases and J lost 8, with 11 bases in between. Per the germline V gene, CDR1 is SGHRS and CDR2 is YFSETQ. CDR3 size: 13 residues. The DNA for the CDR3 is TGCGCCAGCAGCTTGGCGGACAGAGGGGGCTACACCTTC. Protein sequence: CASSLADRGGYTF.

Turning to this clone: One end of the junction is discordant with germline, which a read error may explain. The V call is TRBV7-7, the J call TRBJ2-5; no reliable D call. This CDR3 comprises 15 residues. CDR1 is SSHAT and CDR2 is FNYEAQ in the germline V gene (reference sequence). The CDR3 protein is CASSKDPRHGETQYF. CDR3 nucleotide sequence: TGTGCTAGCAGCAAAGACCCCCGACACGGAGAGACCCAGTACTTC.

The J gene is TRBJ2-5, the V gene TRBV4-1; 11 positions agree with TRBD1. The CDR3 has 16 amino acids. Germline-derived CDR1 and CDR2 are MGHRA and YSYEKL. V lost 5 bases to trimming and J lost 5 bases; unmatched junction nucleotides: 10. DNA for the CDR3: TGCGCCAGCAGCGTGAGGACAGGGGGCGCGGTGGAGACCCAGTACTTC. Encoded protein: CASSVRTGGAVETQYF.

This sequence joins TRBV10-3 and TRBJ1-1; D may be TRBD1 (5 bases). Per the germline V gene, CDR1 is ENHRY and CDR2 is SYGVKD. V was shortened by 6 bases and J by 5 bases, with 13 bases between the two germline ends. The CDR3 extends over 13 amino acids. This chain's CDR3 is CAIRIDRATEAFF. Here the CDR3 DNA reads TGTGCCATCAGAATAGACAGAGCTACTGAAGCTTTCTTT.

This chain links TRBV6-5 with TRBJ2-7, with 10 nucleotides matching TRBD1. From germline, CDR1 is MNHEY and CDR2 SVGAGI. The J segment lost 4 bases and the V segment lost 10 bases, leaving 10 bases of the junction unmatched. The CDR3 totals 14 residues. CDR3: CATQRDRGGYEQYF. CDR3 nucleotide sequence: TGTGCCACCCAGCGGGACAGGGGCGGATACGAGCAGTACTTC.

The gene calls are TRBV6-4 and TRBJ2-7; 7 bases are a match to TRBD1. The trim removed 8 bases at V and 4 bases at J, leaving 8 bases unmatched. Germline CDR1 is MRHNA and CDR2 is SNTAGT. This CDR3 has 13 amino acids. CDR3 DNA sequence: TGTGCCAGCTCACAAGCACAGGGGTACGAGCAGTACTTC. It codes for CASSQAQGYEQYF.

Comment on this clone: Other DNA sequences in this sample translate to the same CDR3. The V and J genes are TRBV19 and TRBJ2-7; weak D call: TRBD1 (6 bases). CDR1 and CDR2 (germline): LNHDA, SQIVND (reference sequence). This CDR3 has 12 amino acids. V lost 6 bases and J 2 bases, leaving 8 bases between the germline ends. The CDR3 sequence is CASSPGAYEQYF. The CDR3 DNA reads TGTGCCAGTAGCCCAGGGGCCTACGAGCAGTACTTC.

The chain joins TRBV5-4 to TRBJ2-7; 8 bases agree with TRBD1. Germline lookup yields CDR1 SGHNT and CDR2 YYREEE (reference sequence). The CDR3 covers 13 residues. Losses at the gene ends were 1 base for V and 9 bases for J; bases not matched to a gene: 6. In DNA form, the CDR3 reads TGTGCCAGCAGCTTGTTGGGGACAGGCGGGCAGTACTTC. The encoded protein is CASSLLGTGGQYF.

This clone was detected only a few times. This chain's CDR3 is CASSLLTGGTEAFF. The CDR3 region has the DNA TGTGCCAGCAGCTTACTAACAGGGGGAACTGAAGCTTTCTTT. The V call is TRBV14, the J call TRBJ1-1; 8 nucleotides line up with TRBD1. The CDR3 covers 14 residues. With V trimmed by 5 bases and J by 5 bases, 7 bases remained unmatched. Germline V gene sequence: CDR1 SGHDN, CDR2 FVKESK.

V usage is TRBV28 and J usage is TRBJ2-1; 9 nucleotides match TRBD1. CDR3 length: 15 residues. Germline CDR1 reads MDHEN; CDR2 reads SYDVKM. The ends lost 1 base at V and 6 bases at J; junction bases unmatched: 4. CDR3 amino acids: CASSLLGTGLNEQFF. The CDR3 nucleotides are TGTGCCAGCAGTTTATTAGGGACAGGGCTCAATGAGCAGTTCTTC.

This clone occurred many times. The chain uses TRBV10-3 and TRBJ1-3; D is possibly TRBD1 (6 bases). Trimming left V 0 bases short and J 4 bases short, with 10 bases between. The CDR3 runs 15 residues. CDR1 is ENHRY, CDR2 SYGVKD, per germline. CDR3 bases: TGTGCCATCAGTGAGTCGAGACAGGCGGGAAACACCATATATTTT. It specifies CAISESRQAGNTIYF.